Sequencing of this T cell receptor (beta chain) was carried out in a study of T cells after yellow fever vaccination. About the study: The SMART-Seq v4 Ultra Low Input method served to prepare the low-cell-number fractions.

The germline V gene has CDR1 LGHNA and CDR2 YNFKEQ. The V and J ends lost 1 base and 4 bases respectively, with 17 bases between them. The CDR3 sequence is 17 residues long. Each CDR3 protein is one row after TCRdb ran MiXCR on the 5' RACE reads. Of about 510,000 distinct CDR3 sequences in the sample, 20% to 25% were seen once. As regards this clonotype: Its antigen is unidentified.

Study-level results: Post-booster repertoires contained most primary-vaccination clones again (around 96% CD4, 88% CD8). Peak timing came faster in the weaker secondary response, day 5 versus 15. Shared CD4/CD8 clonotypes were a small share, likely from convergent recombination.

The gene calls are TRBV4-2 and TRBJ2-1, with D perhaps given as TRBD1 or TRBD2 (5 bases each). The input for sequencing was PBMCs, taken roughly 20 days after the first yellow fever vaccination. The sequence came from a man aged 18 to 35 who received the YFV17D yellow fever vaccine. The CDR3 loop is CASSQAVWGSGYNEQFF. In DNA form, the CDR3 reads TGTGCCAGCAGCCAAGCGGTGTGGGGGTCCGGGTACAATGAGCAGTTCTTC.